Below are 24 T cell receptor beta chains sequenced from a single sample in a study of metastatic and nonmetastatic thyroid tumors. Before thyroid surgery, none of the patients had received any treatment. Via MiXCR, TCRdb re-called the PCR reads. The table includes fewer than 7,500 clones, approximately 40% detected once. The sequencing sample was made of tumor tissue. The receptors were gathered from a female donor with papillary thyroid cancer or a benign thyroid nodule (not recorded which). Some clones in this sample may be carry-over from other donors' samples.

This rearrangement joins TRBV9 to TRBJ2-1, with 8 positions matching TRBD2. From germline, CDR1 is SGDLS and CDR2 YYNGEE. The CDR3 contains 16 residues. The ends lost 6 bases at V and 4 bases at J; junction bases unmatched: 12. The CDR3 reads CASIPVEGLVYNEQFF. The CDR3 region has the DNA TGTGCCAGCATCCCAGTTGAGGGACTAGTATACAATGAGCAGTTCTTC.

The chain couples TRBV20-1 to TRBJ1-5; 7 bases line up with TRBD1. CDR3 size: 16 residues. Germline assignment: CDR1 DFQATT and CDR2 SNEGSKA (reference sequence). J gave up 0 bases and V 6 bases, and 11 bases lay outside the gene matches. The CDR3 DNA sequence: TGCAGTGCCACCATACCGGGACAGATTAGCAATCAGCCCCAGCATTTT. This encodes CSATIPGQISNQPQHF.

The V call is TRBV25-1, the J call TRBJ2-3, with 8 bases aligning to TRBD2. Germline CDR1 and CDR2: MGHDK and SYGVNS. The CDR3 totals 13 residues. Trimming took 7 bases from V and 0 from J; bases not matched to a gene: 0. CDR3 sequence: CASTSGSTDTQYF. CDR3 coding DNA: TGTGCCAGCACTAGCGGGAGCACAGATACGCAGTATTTT.

The V call is TRBV20-1, the J call TRBJ2-5; TRBD2 aligns across 9 bases. The J call may be wrong; the DNA end is better matched by TRBJ2-1. The CDR3 extends over 17 amino acids. CDR1 is DFQATT and CDR2 is SNEGSKA in the germline V gene (reference sequence). In DNA form, the CDR3 reads TGCAGTGCTAGAGAGGCCGGCATTAGCGGGAGAGACAATGAGCAGTTCTTC. It is translated as CSAREAGISGRDNEQFF.

This clone was observed a few times. The chain is built from TRBV27 and TRBJ1-5; D remains ambiguous. The CDR3 is made up of 11 amino acids. V lost 5 bases and J 1 base, leaving 0 bases between the germline ends. Germline V lookup: CDR1 MNHEY, CDR2 SMNVEV (reference sequence). CDR3 DNA: TGTGCCAGCAGTAGCAATCAGCCCCAGCATTTT. Its translation is CASSSNQPQHF.

This clone was counted only a few times. The rearrangement joins TRBV6-2 or TRBV6-3 to TRBJ2-7, with TRBD1 identical over 7 bases. V lost 5 bases to trimming and J lost 0 bases; unmatched junction nucleotides: 7. The CDR3 spans 15 residues. CDR1 is MNHEY, CDR2 SVGEGT, per germline. The CDR3, as DNA: TGTGCCAGCAGTGACCGGGACAGAGCCTCCTACGAGCAGTACTTC. This encodes CASSDRDRASYEQYF.

This chain joins TRBV12-3 or TRBV12-4 and TRBJ2-1, with a possible D match to TRBD1 (6 bases). V was clipped by 5 bases and J by 1 base, with 9 bases between them. There are 14 residues in the CDR3. The CDR3 loop is CASSPDRSYNEQFF. CDR3 DNA sequence: TGTGCCAGCAGTCCCGACAGGTCCTACAATGAGCAGTTCTTC.

This clone was detected a few times. V gene TRBV19 combines with J gene TRBJ2-1; 9 bases align to TRBD2. The CDR3 has 15 residues. Germline V gene sequence: CDR1 LNHDA, CDR2 SQIVND (reference sequence). Trimming took 5 bases from V and 0 from J; bases not matched to a gene: 2. DNA of the CDR3: TGTGCCAGTAGTGTTAGCGGGAGCTCCTACAATGAGCAGTTCTTC. Translating it yields CASSVSGSSYNEQFF.

The sample holds many counts of this clone. The V call is TRBV7-2, the J call TRBJ2-7; tentatively, D is TRBD1 or TRBD2 (5 bases each). Trimming cost V 4 bases and J 5 bases, with 15 bases left between them. The CDR3 extends over 14 amino acids. Germline V CDR1 and CDR2: SGHTA, FQGNSA. The CDR3 is CASSSRGQGDEQYF. In DNA, the CDR3 is TGTGCCAGCAGCTCCCGCGGGCAGGGTGACGAGCAGTACTTC.

The gene calls are TRBV20-1 and TRBJ1-4; TRBD1 matches at 8 bases. Germline V gives CDR1 DFQATT, CDR2 SNEGSKA (reference sequence). The CDR3 has 19 amino acids. The trim removed 0 bases at V and 6 bases at J, leaving 18 bases unmatched. The CDR3 DNA reads as TGCAGTGCTAGAGATCCCCAGGGGGCGGCGCATCCCAAGGATGAAAAACTGTTTTTT. Protein: CSARDPQGAAHPKDEKLFF.

This chain links TRBV7-7 with TRBJ2-1; either TRBD1 or TRBD2 may fit D (5 bases each). The V gene lost 5 bases and the J gene lost 10 bases, with 12 bases spanning the gap. Germline CDR1 is SSHAT and CDR2 is FNYEAQ (reference sequence). CDR3 length: 12 amino acids. The chain's CDR3 is CASSDRGAEQFF. The CDR3 DNA reads TGTGCCAGCAGCGATAGGGGAGCGGAGCAGTTCTTC.

By share, this clone counts as medium-sized (0.01 to 0.1%). The chain joins TRBV4-2 to TRBJ2-2, with D maybe TRBD1 (5 bases). Trimming left V 3 bases short and J 2 bases short, with 13 bases between. Germline-derived CDR1 and CDR2 are LGHNA and YNFKEQ. The CDR3 length is 16 residues. CDR3: CASSHSTDSNTGELFF. The CDR3 nucleotides read TGTGCCAGCAGCCATTCAACCGACAGTAACACCGGGGAGCTGTTTTTT.

V gene TRBV28 combines with J gene TRBJ1-2, with D tentatively TRBD1 (5 bases). Trimming took 2 bases from V and 4 from J, leaving 14 bases between them. CDR3 length equals 15 residues. The germline V gene encodes CDR1 MDHEN and CDR2 SYDVKM. In DNA, the CDR3 is TGTGCCAGCAGTTTAATCCAGGGAAGCCCCTATGGCTACACCTTC. Encoded protein: CASSLIQGSPYGYTF.

The chain has TRBV6-1 and TRBJ1-2; 11 nucleotides match TRBD1. Germline values: CDR1 MNHNS, CDR2 SASEGT. V shed 3 bases and J 4 bases; nucleotides not matched to a gene: 7. The length of the CDR3 is 16 residues. CDR3 sequence reads: CASSDGVGQGGYGYTF. The CDR3 region has the DNA TGTGCCAGCAGTGACGGAGTGGGACAGGGGGGCTATGGCTACACCTTC.

The sample holds many counts of this clone. This chain connects TRBV4-2 to TRBJ2-2; 14 bases line up with TRBD2. CDR3 length: 18 residues. Unmatched junction bases numbered 11, after V lost 6 bases and J lost 5 bases. Germline assignment: CDR1 LGHNA and CDR2 YNFKEQ. This CDR3 reads CASSPGTSGSRTTGELFF. For the CDR3, the DNA is TGTGCCAGCAGTCCCGGGACTAGCGGGAGCCGAACTACCGGGGAGCTGTTTTTT.

This clone was seen more than once but under ten times. The J gene is TRBJ2-1, the V gene TRBV6-5; no reliable D call. Germline V gene lookup returns CDR1 MNHEY and CDR2 SVGAGI. V was clipped by 4 bases and J by 4 bases, with 11 bases between them. The CDR3 covers 14 residues. Here the CDR3 reads CASSLDKFYNEQFF. The DNA of the CDR3 is TGTGCCAGCAGTTTAGACAAATTTTACAATGAGCAGTTCTTC.

This chain connects TRBV27 to TRBJ2-7; 12 bases are a match to TRBD2. The V gene's germline CDR1 is MNHEY and CDR2 SMNVEV (reference sequence). CDR3 length: 16 residues. The V segment lost 0 bases and the J segment 1 base; nucleotides outside the gene matches: 1. The CDR3: CASSLSGLAGSYEQYF. The CDR3 DNA sequence: TGTGCCAGCAGTTTATCCGGACTAGCGGGGTCCTACGAGCAGTACTTC.

This clone was counted between two and nine times. This chain uses TRBV19 with TRBJ2-3; 7 bases are shared with TRBD1. V lost 4 bases to trimming and J lost 4 bases; unmatched junction nucleotides: 5. This CDR3 has 14 amino acids. Per germline, CDR1 LNHDA and CDR2 SQIVND (reference sequence). The CDR3 here is CASSTDRKSDTQYF. For the CDR3, the DNA is TGTGCCAGTAGTACGGACAGGAAGTCAGATACGCAGTATTTT.

The chain employs TRBV12-3 or TRBV12-4 and TRBJ1-2; maybe TRBD1 (5 bases). V lost 6 bases to trimming and J lost 5 bases, with 16 bases between them. The CDR3 consists of 14 residues. CDR3 in amino acids: CASRSAGSGYGYTF. In DNA form, the CDR3 reads TGTGCCAGCAGATCTGCAGGGTCAGGGTATGGCTACACCTTC.

This clone was detected a few times. CDR3 protein: CASSKGSTEAFF. Written as DNA, the CDR3 is TGTGCCAGCAGCAAAGGGAGCACTGAAGCTTTCTTT. This rearrangement joins TRBV9 to TRBJ1-1; no clear D gene. The germline gives CDR1 SGDLS, CDR2 YYNGEE. Trimming pared 4 bases from V and 4 bases from J, leaving 8 bases between. The CDR3 has 12 amino acids.

The chain combines TRBV27 with TRBJ2-1, with 10 nucleotides matching TRBD1. Germline values: CDR1 MNHEY, CDR2 SMNVEV (reference sequence). The V segment lost 8 bases and the J segment 12 bases; nucleotides outside the gene matches: 13. This CDR3 is 14 amino acids long. CDR3 nucleotides: TGTGCCAGCGTCTCCGGGACAGGGGCAAGTATGCAGTTCTTC. Protein: CASVSGTGASMQFF.

The rearrangement joins TRBV20-1 to TRBJ2-7; 9 bases fit TRBD2. The ends lost 3 bases at V and 4 bases at J; junction bases unmatched: 4. The CDR3 consists of 13 residues. The germline V gene encodes CDR1 DFQATT and CDR2 SNEGSKA (reference sequence). CDR3 in DNA: TGCAGTGCTAGTTCTAGCGGGATTTACGAGCAGTACTTC. It is translated as CSASSSGIYEQYF.

The sample holds a few counts of this clone. This rearrangement joins TRBV6-2 or TRBV6-3 to TRBJ1-2; 9 bases are shared with TRBD1. V lost 8 bases to trimming and J lost 8 bases; unmatched junction nucleotides: 18. Germline CDR1 and CDR2: MNHEY and SVGEGT. The CDR3 has 16 amino acids. The CDR3 coding sequence is TGTGCCAGCTCGACGACAGGGGGACGTTCGCGTGGCGGCTACACCTTC. It encodes CASSTTGGRSRGGYTF.

A few counts support this clone. The rearrangement joins TRBV6-1 to TRBJ2-7; D gene uncertain. V gave up 7 bases and J gave up 3 bases, with 10 bases separating them. The CDR3 has 12 amino acids. Germline values: CDR1 MNHNS, CDR2 SASEGT. CDR3 region: CASKDPFYEQYF. CDR3 DNA sequence: TGTGCCAGCAAGGACCCCTTCTACGAGCAGTACTTC.